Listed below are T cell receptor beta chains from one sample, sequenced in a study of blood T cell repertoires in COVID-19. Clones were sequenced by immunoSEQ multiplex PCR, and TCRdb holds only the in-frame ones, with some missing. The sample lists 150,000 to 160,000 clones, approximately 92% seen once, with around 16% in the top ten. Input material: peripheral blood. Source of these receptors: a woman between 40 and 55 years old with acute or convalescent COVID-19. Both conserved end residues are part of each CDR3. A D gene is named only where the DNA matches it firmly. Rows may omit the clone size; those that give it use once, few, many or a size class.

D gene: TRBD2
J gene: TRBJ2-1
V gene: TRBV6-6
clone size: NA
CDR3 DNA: TGTGCCAGCAGTTCCTTAGCGGGAGGGAGGGGCAATGAGCAGTTCTTC
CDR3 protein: CASSSLAGGRGNEQFF

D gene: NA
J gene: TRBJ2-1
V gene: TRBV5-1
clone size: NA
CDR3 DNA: TGCGCCAGCAGCTTGGTAACGGGAGTCGTCTACAATGAGCAGTTCTTC
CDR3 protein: CASSLVTGVVYNEQFF

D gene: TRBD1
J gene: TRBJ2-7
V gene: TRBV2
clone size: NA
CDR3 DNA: TGTGCCAGCAGTGGCGGGACAGGGCTATCCTACGAGCAGTACTTC
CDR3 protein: CASSGGTGLSYEQYF

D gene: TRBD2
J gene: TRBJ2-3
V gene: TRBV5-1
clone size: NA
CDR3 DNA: TGCGCCAGCAGCTTCGGGACTAGCCTCCCCACAGATACGCAGTATTTT
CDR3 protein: CASSFGTSLPTDTQYF

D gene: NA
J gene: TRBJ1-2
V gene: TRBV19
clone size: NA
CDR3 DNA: TGTGCCAGTCAGCGAGCTAACTATGGCTACACCTTC
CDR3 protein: CASQRANYGYTF

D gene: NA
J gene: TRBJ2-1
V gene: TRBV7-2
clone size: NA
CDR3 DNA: TGTGCCAGCAGCTTACAAGACTTCTACAATGAGCAGTTCTTC
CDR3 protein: CASSLQDFYNEQFF

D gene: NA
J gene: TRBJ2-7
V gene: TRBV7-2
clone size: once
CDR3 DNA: TGTGCCAGCAGCTTAGTTCCCTACGACTCCGAGCAGTACTTC
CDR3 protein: CASSLVPYDSEQYF

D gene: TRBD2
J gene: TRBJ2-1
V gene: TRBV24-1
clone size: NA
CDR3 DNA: TGTGCCACCAGTGGGGCTAGCGGGGGGGATGATGAGCAGTTCTTC
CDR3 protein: CATSGASGGDDEQFF

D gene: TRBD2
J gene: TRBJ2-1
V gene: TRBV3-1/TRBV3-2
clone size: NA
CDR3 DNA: TGTGCCAGCAGCCATCCCCGTCGACGGGGGACTAGCGGGAGTAATGAGCAGTTCTTC
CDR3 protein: CASSHPRRRGTSGSNEQFF

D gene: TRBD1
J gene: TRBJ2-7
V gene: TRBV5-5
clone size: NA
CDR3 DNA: TGTGCCAGCAGCTTGGGGACAGGGGGCGCCGAGCAGTACTTC
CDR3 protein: CASSLGTGGAEQYF

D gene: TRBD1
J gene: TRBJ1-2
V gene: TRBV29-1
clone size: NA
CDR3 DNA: TGCAGCGTTGAGGACAGGGGAATTAGCGGCTACACCTTC
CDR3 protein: CSVEDRGISGYTF

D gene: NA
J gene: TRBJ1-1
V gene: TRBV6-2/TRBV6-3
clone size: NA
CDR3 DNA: TGTGCCAGCAGTTACCCAGGGTTAGACACTGAAGCTTTCTTT
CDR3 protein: CASSYPGLDTEAFF

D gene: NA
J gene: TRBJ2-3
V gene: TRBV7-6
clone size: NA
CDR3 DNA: TGTGCCAGCAGCCCCAAAATATGGACGGGGGGCCCATCCTCGAGCACAGATACGCAGTATTTT
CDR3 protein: CASSPKIWTGGPSSSTDTQYF

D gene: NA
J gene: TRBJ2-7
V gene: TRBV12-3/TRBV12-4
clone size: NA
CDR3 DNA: TGTGCCAGCAGATGGAGTATTTGGGACGAGCAGTACTTC
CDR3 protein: CASRWSIWDEQYF

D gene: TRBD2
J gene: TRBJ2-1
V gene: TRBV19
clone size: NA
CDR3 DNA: TGTGCCAGTCTTGCGGGGGTGGGGAGTAATGAGCAGTTCTTC
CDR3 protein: CASLAGVGSNEQFF

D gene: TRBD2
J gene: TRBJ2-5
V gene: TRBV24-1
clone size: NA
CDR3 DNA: TGTGCCACCAGTGACGGACTAGCGGGAGGAGAGACCCAGTACTTC
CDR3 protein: CATSDGLAGGETQYF

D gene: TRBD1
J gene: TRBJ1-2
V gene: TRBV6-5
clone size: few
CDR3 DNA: TGTGCCAGCAGTTACGGGACAGGGGGAGGCTACACCTTC
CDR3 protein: CASSYGTGGGYTF

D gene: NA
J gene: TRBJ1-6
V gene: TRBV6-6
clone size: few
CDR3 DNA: TGTGCCAGCAGTTACTCCGAGGGTCGGGGGGGCCACTTT
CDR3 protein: CASSYSEGRGGHF

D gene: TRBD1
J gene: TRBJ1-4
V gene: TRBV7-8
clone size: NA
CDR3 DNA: TGTGCCAGCAGCCACCAGGGGGCACTCGAAAAACTGTTTTTT
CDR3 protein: CASSHQGALEKLFF

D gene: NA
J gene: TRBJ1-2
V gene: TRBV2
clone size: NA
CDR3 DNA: TGTGCCAGCAGTGAAGAGCTCAGGGTTGGTGGCTACACCTTC
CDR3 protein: CASSEELRVGGYTF

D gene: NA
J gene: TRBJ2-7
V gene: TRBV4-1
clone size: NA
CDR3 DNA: TGCGCCAGCAGCCAAGTCGTCGGGGACTACGAGCAGTACTTC
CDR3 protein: CASSQVVGDYEQYF

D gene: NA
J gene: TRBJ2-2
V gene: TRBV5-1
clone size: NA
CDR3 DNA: TGCGCCAGCAGCTTGTCGGCGGGGACGAACACCGGGGAGCTGTTTTTT
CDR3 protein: CASSLSAGTNTGELFF

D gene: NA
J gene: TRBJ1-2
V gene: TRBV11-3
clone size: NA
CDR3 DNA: TGTGCCAGCAGCTTATCTCGGGGTCTGGCCTATGGCTACACCTTC
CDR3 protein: CASSLSRGLAYGYTF

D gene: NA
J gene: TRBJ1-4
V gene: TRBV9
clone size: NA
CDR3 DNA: TGTGCCAGCAGTCCCGCCCCCACAGGGTTCGTGACTAATGAAAAACTGTTTTTT
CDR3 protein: CASSPAPTGFVTNEKLFF

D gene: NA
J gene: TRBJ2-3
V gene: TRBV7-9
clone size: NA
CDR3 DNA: TGTGCCAGCAGCCGCCCAGTCGCAGGGGGCACAGATACGCAGTATTTT
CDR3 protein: CASSRPVAGGTDTQYF

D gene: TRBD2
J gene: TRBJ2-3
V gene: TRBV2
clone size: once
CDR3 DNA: TGTGCCAGCACCACTAGCGGGGGTGCAGATACGCAGTATTTT
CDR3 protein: CASTTSGGADTQYF

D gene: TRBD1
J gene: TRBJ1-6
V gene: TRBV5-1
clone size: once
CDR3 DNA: TGCGCCAGCAGCTTGGAAAACGGACAGGGTGTTAATTCACCCCTCCACTTT
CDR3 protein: CASSLENGQGVNSPLHF

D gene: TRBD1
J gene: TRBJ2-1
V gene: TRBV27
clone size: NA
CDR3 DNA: TGTGCCAGCAGTCGTCCGGGACAGGGTCTTAATGAGCAGTTCTTC
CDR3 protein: CASSRPGQGLNEQFF

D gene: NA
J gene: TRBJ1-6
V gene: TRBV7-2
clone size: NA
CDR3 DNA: TGTGCCAGCAGCTTGCGGGTTGGAATGTCCCTAAATTCACCCCTCCACTTT
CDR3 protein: CASSLRVGMSLNSPLHF

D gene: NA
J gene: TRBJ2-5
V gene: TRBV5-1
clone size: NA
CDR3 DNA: TGCGCCAGCAGCTTGGTTGGAGCGGGAGAGACCCAGTACTTC
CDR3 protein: CASSLVGAGETQYF

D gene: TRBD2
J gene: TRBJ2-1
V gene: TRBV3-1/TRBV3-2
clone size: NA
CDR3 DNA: TGTGCCAGCAGCCGCGGTAGCGGGGGGTTTAATGAGCAGTTCTTC
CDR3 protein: CASSRGSGGFNEQFF

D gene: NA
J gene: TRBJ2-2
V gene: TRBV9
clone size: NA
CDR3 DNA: TGTGCCAGCAGCGGACTAAGAACCGGGGAGCTGTTTTTT
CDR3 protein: CASSGLRTGELFF

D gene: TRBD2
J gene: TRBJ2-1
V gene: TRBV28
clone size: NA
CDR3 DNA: TGTGCCAGCAGCCCCCGGGGGGGTGGGTCGTTCAATGAGCAGTTCTTC
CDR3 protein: CASSPRGGGSFNEQFF

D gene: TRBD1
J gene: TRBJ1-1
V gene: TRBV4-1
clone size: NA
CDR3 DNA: TGCGCCAGCAGCCAACTCTACGGACAGGGGGGAGACACTGAAGCTTTCTTT
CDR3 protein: CASSQLYGQGGDTEAFF

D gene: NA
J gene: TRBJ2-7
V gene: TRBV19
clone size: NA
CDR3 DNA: TGTGCCAGTAGTAGCGGTCGGGGATACTCCTACGAGCAGTACTTC
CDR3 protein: CASSSGRGYSYEQYF

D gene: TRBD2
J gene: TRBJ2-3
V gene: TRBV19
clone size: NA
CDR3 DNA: TGTGCCAGTAGGACGGGACTAGACCACACAGATACGCAGTATTTT
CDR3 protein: CASRTGLDHTDTQYF

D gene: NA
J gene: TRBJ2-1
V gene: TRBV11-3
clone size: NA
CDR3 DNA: TGTGCCAGCAGCTCCCGCCTGGCGGCGAAAAAAAACAATGAGCAGTTCTTC
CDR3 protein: CASSSRLAAKKNNEQFF

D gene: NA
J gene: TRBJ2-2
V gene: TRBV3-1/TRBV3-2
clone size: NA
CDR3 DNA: TGTGCCAGCAGCCAAGAGAGCATTTATGTGGGAGTCGACACCGGGGAGCTGTTTTTT
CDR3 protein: CASSQESIYVGVDTGELFF

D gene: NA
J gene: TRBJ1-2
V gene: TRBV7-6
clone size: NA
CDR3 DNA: TGTGCCAGCAGCCGAGACAGAGACTATGGCTACACCTTC
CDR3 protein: CASSRDRDYGYTF

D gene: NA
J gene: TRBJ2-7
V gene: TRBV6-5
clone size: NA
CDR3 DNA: TGTGCCAGCAGCGGGACTCCCCACTCCTACGAGCAGTACTTC
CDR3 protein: CASSGTPHSYEQYF

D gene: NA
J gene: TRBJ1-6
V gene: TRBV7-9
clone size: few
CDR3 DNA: TGTGCCAGCAGCCCTATACAGGGTGGGTCACCCCTCCACTTT
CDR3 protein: CASSPIQGGSPLHF

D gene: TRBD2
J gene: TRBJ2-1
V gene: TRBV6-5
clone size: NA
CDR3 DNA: TGTGCCAGCAGTTCCCCTAGCGGGAGGCCCAATGAGCAGTTCTTC
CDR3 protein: CASSSPSGRPNEQFF

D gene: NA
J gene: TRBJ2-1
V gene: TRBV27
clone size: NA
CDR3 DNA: TGTGCCAGCAGTTATACTTATGGACAGAGAGAGTTCTTC
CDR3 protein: CASSYTYGQREFF

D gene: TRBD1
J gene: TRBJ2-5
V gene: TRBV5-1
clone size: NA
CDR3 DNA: TGCGCCAGCAGCTTCGGACAGGGATACGGGGAGACCCAGTACTTC
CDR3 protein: CASSFGQGYGETQYF

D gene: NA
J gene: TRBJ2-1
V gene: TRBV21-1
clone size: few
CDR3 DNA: TGTGCCAGCAGCAAAGGACTAGCGGGGGGGTATGGTGAGCAGTTCTTC
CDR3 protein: CASSKGLAGGYGEQFF

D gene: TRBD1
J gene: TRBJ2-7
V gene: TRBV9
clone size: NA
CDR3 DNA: TGTGCCAGCAGCGTTGGTTCGGGACAGGGCTACGAGCAGTACTTC
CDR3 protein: CASSVGSGQGYEQYF

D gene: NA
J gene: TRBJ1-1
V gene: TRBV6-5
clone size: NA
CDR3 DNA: TGTGCCAGCACCCGGGACACTGAAGCTTTCTTT
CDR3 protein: CASTRDTEAFF

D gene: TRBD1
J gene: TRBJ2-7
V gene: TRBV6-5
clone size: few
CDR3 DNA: TGTGCCAGCAGCGGGACAGGGTTCCTCTACGAGCAGTACTTC
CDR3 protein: CASSGTGFLYEQYF

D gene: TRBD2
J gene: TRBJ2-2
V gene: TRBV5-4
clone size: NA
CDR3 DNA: TGTGCCAGCAGCTTGGGAGCGGGAGGCACCGGGGAGCTGTTTTTT
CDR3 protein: CASSLGAGGTGELFF

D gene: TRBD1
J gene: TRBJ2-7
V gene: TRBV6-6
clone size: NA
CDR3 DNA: TGTGCCAGCAGTTACGCTGGGACAGGGACCTACGAGCAGTACTTC
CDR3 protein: CASSYAGTGTYEQYF

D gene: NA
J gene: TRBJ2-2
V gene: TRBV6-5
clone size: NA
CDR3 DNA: TGTGCCAGGCGTACGGGGGAGAACACCGGGGAGCTGTTTTTT
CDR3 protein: CARRTGENTGELFF

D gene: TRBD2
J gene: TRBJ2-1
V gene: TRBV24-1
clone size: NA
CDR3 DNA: TGTGCCACCGCGGGGGGGCCCCATTACAATGAGCAGTTCTTC
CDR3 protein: CATAGGPHYNEQFF